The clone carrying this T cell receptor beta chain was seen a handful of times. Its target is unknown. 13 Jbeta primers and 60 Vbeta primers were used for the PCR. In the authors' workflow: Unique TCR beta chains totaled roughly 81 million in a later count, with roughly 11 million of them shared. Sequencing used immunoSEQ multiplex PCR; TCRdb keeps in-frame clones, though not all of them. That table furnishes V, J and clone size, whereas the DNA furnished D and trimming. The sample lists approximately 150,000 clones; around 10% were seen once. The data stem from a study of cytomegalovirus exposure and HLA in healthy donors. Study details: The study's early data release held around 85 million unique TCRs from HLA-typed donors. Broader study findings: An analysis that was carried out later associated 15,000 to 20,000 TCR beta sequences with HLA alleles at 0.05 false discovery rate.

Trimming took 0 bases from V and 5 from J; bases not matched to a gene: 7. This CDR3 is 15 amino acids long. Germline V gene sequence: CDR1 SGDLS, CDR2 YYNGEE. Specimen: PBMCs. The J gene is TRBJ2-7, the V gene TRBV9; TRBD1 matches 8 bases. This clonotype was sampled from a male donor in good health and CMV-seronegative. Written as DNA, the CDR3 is TGTGCCAGCAGCGTAGGTGGACAGGGTGGACACGAGCAGTACTTC. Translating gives CASSVGGQGGHEQYF.